The entry below gives a single TCR beta chain sequence along with its context. The CDR3 extends over 12 amino acids. Trimming took 4 bases from V and 7 from J, leaving 10 bases between them. These data belong to a study of blood T cell repertoires in COVID-19. Looking at the study overall: Sample material is recorded as cDNA or gDNA derived from T cells, B-cell-depleted T cells, or PBMCs.

Generated by immunoSEQ multiplex PCR, the TCRdb table keeps only in-frame clones and is missing some. The repertoire holds about 280,000 clones, 80% to 90% seen once, with around 14% in the top ten. This receptor was obtained from a woman in her seventies with COVID-19, enrolled during active disease. Sequenced sample: peripheral blood. The V call is TRBV12-3 or TRBV12-4, the J call TRBJ1-1; D uncertain. CDR3 sequence: CASSYPRSEAFF. The CDR3 nucleotides are TGTGCCAGCAGTTACCCGAGGAGTGAAGCTTTCTTT.